This T cell receptor beta chain was recovered during a study of T cells after yellow fever vaccination. Study-wide results and caveats: Booster sampling recovered most clones from primary vaccination (under 98% CD4, roughly 90% CD8). The study noted that FACS-sorted repertoires could contain abundant clonotypes contaminating from the bulk population. Just a small share of clonotypes turned up in the CD4 compartment as well as the CD8 compartment.

A single record per CDR3 protein comes from TCRdb applying MiXCR to the 5' RACE reads. The table shows 150,000 to 200,000 distinct CDR3 sequences, with approximately 11% occurring only once. This clonotype was seen only a few times. The antigen is undetermined. Trimming took 4 bases from V and 11 from J, leaving 18 bases between them. Germline lookup yields CDR1 PRHDT and CDR2 FYEKMQ (reference sequence). This CDR3 region has 15 residues. The chain combines TRBV13 with TRBJ1-6, with D perhaps matching TRBD1 (6 bases). This clonotype was obtained from a man between 18 and 29 years old who received the YFV17D yellow fever vaccine. The starting material was CD8+ T cells sorted from PBMCs, obtained 15 days after the yellow fever booster vaccination. Written as DNA, the CDR3 is TGTGCCAGCAGCTCGATCATACAGGGAATTACACCCCTCCACTTT. Its protein product is CASSSIIQGITPLHF.